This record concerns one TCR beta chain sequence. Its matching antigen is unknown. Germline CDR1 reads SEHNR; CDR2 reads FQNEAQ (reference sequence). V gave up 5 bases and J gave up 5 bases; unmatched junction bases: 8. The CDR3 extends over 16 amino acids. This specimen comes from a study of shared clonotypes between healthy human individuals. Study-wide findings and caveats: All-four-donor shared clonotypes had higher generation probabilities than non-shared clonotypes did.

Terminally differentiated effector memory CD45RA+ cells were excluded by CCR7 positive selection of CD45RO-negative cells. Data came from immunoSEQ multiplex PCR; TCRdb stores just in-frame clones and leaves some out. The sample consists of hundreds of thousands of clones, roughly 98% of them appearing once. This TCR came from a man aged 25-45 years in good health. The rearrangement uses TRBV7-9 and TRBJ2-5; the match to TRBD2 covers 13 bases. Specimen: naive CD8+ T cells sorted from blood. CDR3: CASSGTSGINEETQYF. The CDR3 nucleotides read TGTGCCAGCAGCGGGACTAGCGGGATAAATGAGGAGACCCAGTACTTC.